Listed here are 25 T cell receptor beta chains from one sample, sequenced in a study of cytomegalovirus exposure and HLA in healthy donors. Only in-frame clones appear in the TCRdb table, and some are missing; sequencing was by immunoSEQ multiplex PCR. The table shows about 190,000 clones, with roughly 88% occurring only once. Sequenced: PBMCs. The receptors were gathered from a young woman in good health and CMV-seronegative.

V usage is TRBV2 and J usage is TRBJ2-7, with a tentative D call TRBD1 (5 bases). The CDR3 extends over 11 amino acids. The ends were cut back, 4 bases at V and 5 bases at J, with 6 bases in the middle. Looked up from germline, CDR1 is SNHLY and CDR2 is FYNNEI. This chain's CDR3 is CASSARDEQYF. The CDR3 nucleotides read TGTGCCAGCAGTGCCAGGGACGAGCAGTACTTC.

This clone has only a few counts. The chain has TRBV29-1 and TRBJ1-2; 8 bases align to TRBD1. Germline V CDR1 and CDR2: SQVTM, ANQGSEA. CDR3 length: 11 amino acids. Trimming cost V 5 bases and J 6 bases; bases outside gene matches: 2. This CDR3 is CSVQGQDGYTF. The CDR3 region has the DNA TGCAGCGTTCAGGGACAGGATGGCTACACCTTC.

The chain combines TRBV6-6 with TRBJ2-7; TRBD1 aligns across 7 bases. Per the germline V gene, CDR1 is MNHNY and CDR2 is SVGAGI (reference sequence). With 4 bases clipped from V and 2 bases from J, the junction kept 8 bases outside the gene matches. This CDR3 is 15 amino acids long. DNA of the CDR3: TGTGCCAGCAGTTTTTCTTCCGGGACAGCCTACGAGCAGTACTTC. As protein: CASSFSSGTAYEQYF.

The chain carries TRBV11-1 and TRBJ2-1; the match to TRBD2 covers 8 bases. This CDR3 region has 15 residues. V shed 3 bases and J 7 bases; nucleotides not matched to a gene: 8. Germline CDR1 and CDR2: SGHAT and FQDESV (reference sequence). The CDR3 DNA sequence: TGTGCCAGCAGCTTGGAACCGGGGGGGCCTAATGAGCAGTTCTTC. As protein: CASSLEPGGPNEQFF.

The chain recombines TRBV14 with TRBJ2-5; D perhaps matches TRBD2 (5 bases). CDR1 is SGHDN and CDR2 is FVKESK in the germline V gene. V gave up 4 bases and J gave up 2 bases, with 17 bases separating them. The CDR3 is 16 amino acids. This CDR3 is CASSRAAVWEQETQYF. DNA for the CDR3: TGTGCCAGCAGCCGAGCGGCGGTGTGGGAACAAGAGACCCAGTACTTC. The variable domain in full, completed from reference TRBV14 and TRBJ2-5, reads EAGVTQFPSHSVIEKGQTVTLRCDPISGHDNLYWYRRVMGKEIKFLLHFVKESKQDESGMPNNRFLAERTGGTYSTLKVQPAELEDSGVYFCASSRAAVWEQETQYFGPGTRLLVL.

This rearrangement joins TRBV11-2 to TRBJ2-7, with D maybe TRBD1 (5 bases). This CDR3 is built from 15 residues. CDR1 and CDR2 (germline): SGHAT, FQNNGV. The germline V and J ends were trimmed by 2 bases and 5 bases, with 16 bases remaining between them. In DNA form, the CDR3 reads TGTGCCAGCAGCTTAATTCAGATGCCAGGGAACGAGCAGTACTTC. Protein product: CASSLIQMPGNEQYF.

The chain joins TRBV7-9 to TRBJ2-2, with a possible D match to TRBD2 (5 bases). The CDR3 contains 16 residues. The V gene's germline CDR1 is SEHNR and CDR2 FQNEAQ (reference sequence). Trimming left V 5 bases short and J 0 bases short, with 13 bases between. CDR3 in amino acids: CASSKTGKANTGELFF. Written as DNA, the CDR3 is TGTGCCAGCAGCAAAACGGGGAAGGCGAACACCGGGGAGCTGTTTTTT.

The rearrangement joins TRBV30 to TRBJ2-7, with 7 bases fitting TRBD1. CDR1 and CDR2 from the germline V gene are GTSNPN and SVGIG (reference sequence). Unmatched junction bases numbered 19, after V lost 7 bases and J lost 1 base. The CDR3 sequence is 17 residues long. CDR3 DNA: TGTGCCTCGAAGCGACAGAAATTGACAGGGTTTTCCTACGAGCAGTACTTC. This translates into CASKRQKLTGFSYEQYF.

In DNA, the CDR3 is TGCGCCAGCAGCTCGGGACTAGCGGGAGGGCCCGGGGAGCTGTTTTTT. Translation gives CASSSGLAGGPGELFF. The chain recombines TRBV5-1 with TRBJ2-2; 16 positions match TRBD2. The germline gives CDR1 SGHRS, CDR2 YFSETQ. This CDR3 region has 16 residues. Trimming at V came to 3 bases and at J to 6 bases, leaving 2 bases not matched to a gene.

The V call is TRBV6-5, the J call TRBJ2-3; D is possibly TRBD2 (6 bases). This CDR3 is 15 amino acids long. In germline, CDR1 is MNHEY, CDR2 SVGAGI. V dropped 4 bases and J dropped 2 bases, with 13 bases sitting between them. CDR3 amino acids: CASSFLAEATDTQYF. CDR3 DNA: TGTGCCAGCAGTTTTTTAGCGGAGGCCACAGATACGCAGTATTTT.

This clone was observed a few times. This sequence joins TRBV29-1 and TRBJ2-7; 11 bases match TRBD1. J gave up 2 bases and V 5 bases, and 2 bases lay outside the gene matches. The CDR3 extends over 13 amino acids. Germline loops: CDR1 SQVTM, CDR2 ANQGSEA. In DNA form, the CDR3 reads TGCAGCGTTCAGGGACAGGGGGCCTACGAGCAGTACTTC. It codes for CSVQGQGAYEQYF.

The gene calls are TRBV19 and TRBJ1-4, with TRBD1 matching 7 bases. The CDR3 is made up of 13 amino acids. Unmatched junction bases numbered 3, after V lost 4 bases and J lost 7 bases. Germline CDR1 is LNHDA and CDR2 is SQIVND (reference sequence). The CDR3 bases are TGTGCCAGTAGTAAAGGGGGCGGTGAAAAACTGTTTTTT. Encoded protein: CASSKGGGEKLFF.

V and J are TRBV7-9 and TRBJ2-3; tentatively, D is TRBD2 (5 bases). There are 17 residues in the CDR3. Germline CDR1 is SEHNR and CDR2 is FQNEAQ (reference sequence). Trimming stripped 3 bases from V and 2 bases from J, with 18 bases between. CDR3 nucleotide sequence: TGTGCCAGCAGCTTGCCCCCGTCGGGGATGGCCACAGATACGCAGTATTTT. This encodes CASSLPPSGMATDTQYF.

In this sample, this clone turned up a few times. The CDR3: CASSRGVDKQYF. Here the CDR3 DNA reads TGTGCCAGCAGCCGCGGGGTGGACAAGCAGTACTTC. This chain uses TRBV7-9 with TRBJ2-7, with a tentative D call TRBD2 (6 bases). Germline V gene sequence: CDR1 SEHNR, CDR2 FQNEAQ (reference sequence). Trimming pared 5 bases from V and 8 bases from J, leaving 13 bases between. There are 12 residues in the CDR3.

This clone was found a few times. The rearrangement links TRBV4-1 to TRBJ2-7, with 10 bases identical to TRBD1. CDR3 size: 16 residues. Per germline, CDR1 MGHRA and CDR2 YSYEKL. Losses at the gene ends were 0 bases for V and 1 base for J; bases not matched to a gene: 3. The CDR3 loop is CASSQEPGQGSYEQYF. The CDR3 DNA is TGCGCCAGCAGCCAAGAACCGGGACAGGGGTCCTACGAGCAGTACTTC.

The chain joins TRBV5-1 to TRBJ1-1; the D is unclear. The length of the CDR3 is 16 residues. Germline lookup yields CDR1 SGHRS and CDR2 YFSETQ. Trimming removed 4 bases at V and 0 bases at J, with 16 bases between. The CDR3 sequence is CASSRTPQNMNTEAFF. The CDR3 nucleotides read TGCGCCAGCAGCCGAACTCCACAGAACATGAACACTGAAGCTTTCTTT.

The chain links TRBV27 to TRBJ2-1, with 11 nucleotides matching TRBD1. The J segment lost 7 bases and the V segment lost 6 bases, leaving 11 bases of the junction unmatched. This CDR3 has 16 amino acids. CDR1 and CDR2 (germline): MNHEY, SMNVEV (reference sequence). The CDR3 spells CASSRRTGGGRNEQFF. CDR3 nucleotides: TGTGCCAGCAGCCGACGGACAGGGGGCGGGAGGAATGAGCAGTTCTTC.

This CDR3 reads CASSDGGWNQPQHF. The CDR3, as DNA: TGTGCCAGCAGTGACGGGGGTTGGAATCAGCCCCAGCATTTT. The V gene is TRBV6-1, the J gene TRBJ1-5; the D gene is possibly TRBD1 (5 bases). V was shortened by 3 bases and J by 4 bases, with 10 bases between the two germline ends. Germline loops: CDR1 MNHNS, CDR2 SASEGT. The CDR3 contains 14 residues.

The chain recombines TRBV2 with TRBJ1-4, with TRBD1 matching 7 bases. The CDR3 spans 14 residues. In germline, CDR1 is SNHLY, CDR2 FYNNEI. The J segment lost 5 bases and the V segment lost 4 bases, leaving 4 bases of the junction unmatched. DNA of the CDR3: TGTGCCAGCAGTGTGACAGGGCCGAATGAAAAACTGTTTTTT. Amino acids: CASSVTGPNEKLFF.

The CDR3 reads CASSLSSVGNTGELFF. DNA of the CDR3: TGCGCCAGCAGCTTGAGTAGCGTGGGGAACACCGGGGAGCTGTTTTTT. V usage is TRBV5-1 and J usage is TRBJ2-2, with a weak D call TRBD2 (5 bases). The CDR3 spans 16 residues. V was cut by 1 base and J by 1 base, with 11 bases left in between. Germline V gene lookup returns CDR1 SGHRS and CDR2 YFSETQ.

The chain recombines TRBV5-6 with TRBJ1-2; TRBD1 is a possible D gene (5 bases). The ends were cut back, 3 bases at V and 4 bases at J, with 13 bases in the middle. This CDR3 has 14 residues. Germline V gene sequence: CDR1 SGHDT, CDR2 YYEEEE. CDR3: CASSYGGEGYGYTF. CDR3 sequence (DNA): TGTGCCAGCAGCTATGGAGGGGAGGGCTATGGCTACACCTTC. Using reference TRBV5-6 and TRBJ1-2 for the parts outside the CDR3, the full variable domain is DAGVTQSPTHLIKTRGQQVTLRCSPKSGHDTVSWYQQALGQGPQFIFQYYEEEERQRGNFPDRFSGHQFPNYSSELNVNALLLGDSALYLCASSYGGEGYGYTFGSGTRLTVV.

The chain combines TRBV7-7 with TRBJ2-3; TRBD1 aligns across 8 bases. The CDR3 has 14 residues. Germline V CDR1 and CDR2: SSHAT, FNYEAQ (reference sequence). V was pared by 4 bases and J by 5 bases, with 5 bases of the junction left unmatched. The CDR3 spells CASSSDRGQDTQYF. The CDR3 DNA reads as TGTGCCAGCAGCTCAGACAGGGGACAAGATACGCAGTATTTT.

The chain carries TRBV7-9 and TRBJ1-1; TRBD1 aligns across 8 bases. Germline values: CDR1 SEHNR, CDR2 FQNEAQ (reference sequence). V was pared by 3 bases and J by 0 bases, with 3 bases of the junction left unmatched. The CDR3 is 15 amino acids. This CDR3 reads CASSFGTGMNTEAFF. Written as DNA, the CDR3 is TGTGCCAGCAGCTTCGGGACAGGTATGAACACTGAAGCTTTCTTT.

The genes are TRBV6-6 and TRBJ2-1, with TRBD2 matching 11 bases. The CDR3 consists of 13 residues. With V trimmed by 6 bases and J by 9 bases, 4 bases remained unmatched. Germline CDR1 and CDR2: MNHNY and SVGAGI (reference sequence). The CDR3 DNA is TGTGCCAGCAGACTAGCGGGGGAGGGTGAGCAGTTCTTC. Translated: CASRLAGEGEQFF.

The chain couples TRBV7-9 to TRBJ2-3; unclear D gene. The germline V and J ends were trimmed by 0 bases and 5 bases, with 3 bases remaining between them. This CDR3 spans 12 amino acids. Germline CDR1 and CDR2: SEHNR and FQNEAQ (reference sequence). The DNA for the CDR3 is TGTGCCAGCAGCTTAGCCTTAGATACGCAGTATTTT. This sequence encodes CASSLALDTQYF.